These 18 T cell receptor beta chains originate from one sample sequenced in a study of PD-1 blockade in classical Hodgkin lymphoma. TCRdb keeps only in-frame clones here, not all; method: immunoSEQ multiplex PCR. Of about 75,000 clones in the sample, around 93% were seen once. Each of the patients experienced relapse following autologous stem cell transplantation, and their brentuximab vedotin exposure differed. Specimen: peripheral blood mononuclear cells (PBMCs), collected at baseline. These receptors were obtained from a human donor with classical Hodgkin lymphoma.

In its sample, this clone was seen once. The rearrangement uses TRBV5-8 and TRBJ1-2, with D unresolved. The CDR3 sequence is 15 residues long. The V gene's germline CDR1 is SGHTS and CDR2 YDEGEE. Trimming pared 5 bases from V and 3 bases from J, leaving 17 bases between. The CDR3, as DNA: TGTGCCAGCAGGGTGCGGCAGAATGATTACTATGGCTACACCTTC. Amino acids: CASRVRQNDYYGYTF.

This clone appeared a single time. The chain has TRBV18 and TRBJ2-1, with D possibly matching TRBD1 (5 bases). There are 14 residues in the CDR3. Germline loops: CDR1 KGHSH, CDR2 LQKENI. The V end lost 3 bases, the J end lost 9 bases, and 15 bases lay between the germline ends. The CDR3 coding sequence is TGTGCCAGCTCACCCAGGGATGTAAGCACTGAGCAGTTCTTC. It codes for CASSPRDVSTEQFF. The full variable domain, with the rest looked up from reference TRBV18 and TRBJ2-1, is NAGVMQNPRHLVRRRGQEARLRCSPMKGHSHVYWYRQLPEEGLKFMVYLQKENIIDESGMPKERFSAEFPKEGPSILRIQQVVRGDSAAYFCASSPRDVSTEQFFGPGTRLTVL.

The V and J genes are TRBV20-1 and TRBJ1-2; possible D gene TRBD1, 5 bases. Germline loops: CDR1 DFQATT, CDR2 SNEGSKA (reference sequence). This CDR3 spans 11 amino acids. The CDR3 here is CKLRDSYGYTF. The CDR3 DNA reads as TGCAAGCTCCGCGACAGCTATGGCTACACCTTC.

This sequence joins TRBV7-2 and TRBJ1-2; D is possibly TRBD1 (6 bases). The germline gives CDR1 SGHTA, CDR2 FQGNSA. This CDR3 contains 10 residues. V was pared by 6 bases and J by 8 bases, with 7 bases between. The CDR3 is CASRRGGYTF. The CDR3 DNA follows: TGTGCCAGCAGAAGGGGGGGCTACACCTTC. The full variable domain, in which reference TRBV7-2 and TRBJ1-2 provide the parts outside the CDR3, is GAGVSQSPSNKVTEKGKDVELRCDPISGHTALYWYRQSLGQGLEFLIYFQGNSAPDKSGLPSDRFSAERTGGSVSTLTIQRTQQEDSAVYLCASRRGGYTFGSGTRLTVV.

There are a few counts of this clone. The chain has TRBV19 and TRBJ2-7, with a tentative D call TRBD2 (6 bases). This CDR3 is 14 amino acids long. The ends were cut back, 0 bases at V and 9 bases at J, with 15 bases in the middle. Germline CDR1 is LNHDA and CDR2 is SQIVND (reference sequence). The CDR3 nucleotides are TGTGCCAGTAGTATAGATCCTGGGACTTGGGGGCAGTACTTC. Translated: CASSIDPGTWGQYF. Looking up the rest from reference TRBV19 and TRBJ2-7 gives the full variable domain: DGGITQSPKYLFRKEGQNVTLSCEQNLNHDAMYWYRQDPGQGLRLIYYSQIVNDFQKGDIAEGYSVSREKKESFPLTVTSAQKNPTAFYLCASSIDPGTWGQYFGPGTRLTVT.

CDR3 sequence reads: CASRPDRVADTQYF. The CDR3 coding sequence is TGTGCCAGTAGGCCAGACAGGGTTGCAGATACGCAGTATTTT. V gene TRBV19 combines with J gene TRBJ2-3, with 7 bases matching TRBD1. The CDR3 loop spans 14 amino acids. V lost 6 bases and J lost 4; bases outside the gene matches: 7. The germline V gene has CDR1 LNHDA and CDR2 SQIVND (reference sequence).

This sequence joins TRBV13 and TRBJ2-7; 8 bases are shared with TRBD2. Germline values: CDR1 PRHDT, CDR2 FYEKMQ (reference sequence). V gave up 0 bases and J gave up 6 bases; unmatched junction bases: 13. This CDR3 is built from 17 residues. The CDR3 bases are TGTGCCAGCAGCTTAGGAGATCAAGCGGGAGAGGGAGGCGAGCAGTACTTC. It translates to CASSLGDQAGEGGEQYF. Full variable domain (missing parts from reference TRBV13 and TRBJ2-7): AAGVIQSPRHLIKEKRETATLKCYPIPRHDTVYWYQQGPGQDPQFLISFYEKMQSDKGSIPDRFSAQQFSDYHSELNMSSLELGDSALYFCASSLGDQAGEGGEQYFGPGTRLTVT.

This CDR3 is CASSGTGGPDGSGNTIYF. The CDR3 region has the DNA TGTGCCAGCTCCGGGACAGGGGGCCCTGACGGCTCTGGAAACACCATATATTTT. The chain has TRBV19 and TRBJ1-3; 12 positions agree with TRBD1. Per the germline V gene, CDR1 is LNHDA and CDR2 is SQIVND (reference sequence). The CDR3 is 18 residues long. The J segment lost 0 bases and the V segment lost 9 bases, leaving 12 bases of the junction unmatched. Full variable domain (rest looked up from reference TRBV19 and TRBJ1-3): DGGITQSPKYLFRKEGQNVTLSCEQNLNHDAMYWYRQDPGQGLRLIYYSQIVNDFQKGDIAEGYSVSREKKESFPLTVTSAQKNPTAFYLCASSGTGGPDGSGNTIYFGEGSWLTVV.

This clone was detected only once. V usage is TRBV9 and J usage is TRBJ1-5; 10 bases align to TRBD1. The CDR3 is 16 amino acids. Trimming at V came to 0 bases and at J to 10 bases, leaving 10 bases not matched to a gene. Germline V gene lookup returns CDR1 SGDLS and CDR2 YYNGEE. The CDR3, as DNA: TGTGCCAGCAGCGTAGACGGACAGGGGGGGATCAGCCCCCAGCATTTT. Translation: CASSVDGQGGISPQHF.

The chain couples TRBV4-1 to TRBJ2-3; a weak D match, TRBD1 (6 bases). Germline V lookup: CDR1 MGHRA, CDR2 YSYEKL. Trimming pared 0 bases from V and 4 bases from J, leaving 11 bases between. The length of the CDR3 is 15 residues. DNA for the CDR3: TGCGCCAGCAGCCAAGAAGCAGGGGCCCCAGATACGCAGTATTTT. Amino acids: CASSQEAGAPDTQYF.

The CDR3: CASSFRNLGGGNQPQHF. CDR3 nucleotides: TGTGCCAGCAGTTTTAGGAACTTGGGGGGCGGAAATCAGCCCCAGCATTTT. This chain links TRBV27 with TRBJ1-5; D perhaps matches TRBD1 (6 bases). This CDR3 contains 17 residues. From germline, CDR1 is MNHEY and CDR2 SMNVEV (reference sequence). V lost 3 bases, J lost 4 bases, and 19 bases lay in between.

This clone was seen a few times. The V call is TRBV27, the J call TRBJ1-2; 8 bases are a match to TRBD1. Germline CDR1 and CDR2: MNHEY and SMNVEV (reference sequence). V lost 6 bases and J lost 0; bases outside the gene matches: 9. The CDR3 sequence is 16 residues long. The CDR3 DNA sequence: TGTGCCAGCAGCAATACAAGACAGGGGCCTAACTATGGCTACACCTTC. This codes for CASSNTRQGPNYGYTF.

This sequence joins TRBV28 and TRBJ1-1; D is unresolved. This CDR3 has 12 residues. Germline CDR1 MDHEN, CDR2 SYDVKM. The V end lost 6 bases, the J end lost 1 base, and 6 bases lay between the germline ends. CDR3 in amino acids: CASRHGNTEAFF. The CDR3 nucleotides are TGTGCCAGCAGGCATGGGAACACTGAAGCTTTCTTT.

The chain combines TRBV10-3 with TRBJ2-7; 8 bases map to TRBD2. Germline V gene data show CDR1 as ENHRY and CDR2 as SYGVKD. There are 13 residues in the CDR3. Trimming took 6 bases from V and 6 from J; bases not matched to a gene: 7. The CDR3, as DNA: TGTGCCATCAGCTCCGGGACTAGGGGCGAGCAGTACTTC. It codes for CAISSGTRGEQYF.

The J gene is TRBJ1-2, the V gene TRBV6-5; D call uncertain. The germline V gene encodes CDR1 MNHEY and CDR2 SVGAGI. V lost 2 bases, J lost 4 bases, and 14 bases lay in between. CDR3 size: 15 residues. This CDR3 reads CASSYGRPGPYGYTF. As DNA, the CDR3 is TGTGCCAGCAGTTACGGCCGACCTGGACCCTATGGCTACACCTTC.

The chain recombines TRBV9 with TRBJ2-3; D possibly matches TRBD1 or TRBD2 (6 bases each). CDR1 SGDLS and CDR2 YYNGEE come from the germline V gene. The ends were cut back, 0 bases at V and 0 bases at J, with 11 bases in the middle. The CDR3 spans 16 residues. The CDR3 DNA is TGTGCCAGCAGCGTAGGGGGGGCATGGAGCACAGATACGCAGTATTTT. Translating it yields CASSVGGAWSTDTQYF.

CDR3: CASSLNRGLAGGGDEQYF. DNA for the CDR3: TGTGCCAGCAGTTTAAACCGAGGACTAGCGGGAGGGGGCGACGAGCAGTACTTC. V and J are TRBV28 and TRBJ2-7; the match to TRBD2 covers 15 bases. Germline CDR1 and CDR2: MDHEN and SYDVKM. The CDR3 runs 18 residues. Losses at the gene ends were 2 bases for V and 5 bases for J; bases not matched to a gene: 10. Full variable domain (outside the CDR3, taken from reference TRBV28 and TRBJ2-7): DVKVTQSSRYLVKRTGEKVFLECVQDMDHENMFWYRQDPGLGLRLIYFSYDVKMKEKGDIPEGYSVSREKKERFSLILESASTNQTSMYLCASSLNRGLAGGGDEQYFGPGTRLTVT.

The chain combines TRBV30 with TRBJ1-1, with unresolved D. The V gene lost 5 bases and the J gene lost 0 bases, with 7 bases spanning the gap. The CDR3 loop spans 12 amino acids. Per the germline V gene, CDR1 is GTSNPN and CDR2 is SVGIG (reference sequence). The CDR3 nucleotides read TGTGCCTGGGGATATCTGAACACTGAAGCTTTCTTT. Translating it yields CAWGYLNTEAFF.